This TCR beta chain was captured by sequencing in a study of cytomegalovirus exposure and HLA in healthy donors. Study conclusions and caveats: Several top significant clusters appeared, in a later analysis, to be linked to common viral pathogens.

With V trimmed by 0 bases and J by 6 bases, 7 bases remained unmatched. This CDR3 contains 15 residues. Germline CDR1 is SGHRS and CDR2 is YFSETQ. On this clone itself: What it binds is unknown.

The primer mix had 60 Vbeta and 13 Jbeta primers. Produced via immunoSEQ multiplex PCR; TCRdb's table is partial and in-frame only. The data contain tens of thousands of clones, roughly 70% of them singletons. Sequencing input: PBMCs. This TCR derives from a woman aged 25 to 39 in good health and CMV-seronegative. V is TRBV5-1 and J is TRBJ2-5; 8 bases are shared with TRBD1. CDR3 sequence (DNA): TGCGCCAGCAGCTTGGGGGCCACAGGGGGAAAGACCCAGTACTTC. It codes for CASSLGATGGKTQYF. Full variable domain (rest looked up from reference TRBV5-1 and TRBJ2-5): KAGVTQTPRYLIKTRGQQVTLSCSPISGHRSVSWYQQTPGQGLQFLFEYFSETQRNKGNFPGRFSGRQFSNSRSEMNVSTLELGDSALYLCASSLGATGGKTQYFGPGTRLLVL.